The following is a TCR beta chain sequence with its context. Data came from immunoSEQ multiplex PCR; TCRdb stores just in-frame clones and leaves some out. The repertoire consists of several thousand clones, with around a third occurring once and the leading ten covering roughly 2.1%. The source of the sample is a study of graft-versus-host responses after intestinal transplantation. Responder cells labeled with CFSE (about 200,000) were co-plated with irradiated stimulator cells labeled with violet dye (about 200,000). The CDR3 consists of 13 residues. Germline loops: CDR1 LGHNA, CDR2 YSLEER. The V gene lost 6 bases and the J gene lost 0 bases, with 8 bases spanning the gap.

This chain joins TRBV4-3 and TRBJ1-1; maybe TRBD1 (6 bases). The material was alloreactive CD8+ T cells from a mixed lymphocyte reaction culture, obtained before intestinal transplant. This sample's subset: CFSE-low proliferating T cells sorted from roughly 6-day pre-transplant mixed lymphocyte reaction (GvH or HvG direction). This receptor was taken from a human patient who received an intestinal transplant. The DNA of the CDR3 is TGCGCCAGCAGGGGGACACTGAACACTGAAGCTTTCTTT. It translates to CASRGTLNTEAFF.